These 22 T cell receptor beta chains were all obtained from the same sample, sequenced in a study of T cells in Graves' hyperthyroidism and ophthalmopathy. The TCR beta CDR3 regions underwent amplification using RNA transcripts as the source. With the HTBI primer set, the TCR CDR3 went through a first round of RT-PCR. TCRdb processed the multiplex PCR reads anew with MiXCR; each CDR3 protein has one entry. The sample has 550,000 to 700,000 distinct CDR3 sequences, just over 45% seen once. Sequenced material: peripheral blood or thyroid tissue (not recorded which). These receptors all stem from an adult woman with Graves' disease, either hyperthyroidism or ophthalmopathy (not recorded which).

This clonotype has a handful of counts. CDR3 region: CASSSQAGPETQYF. The CDR3 bases are TGTGCCAGCAGCTCGCAGGCAGGTCCAGAGACCCAGTACTTC. The V gene is TRBV7-8, the J gene TRBJ2-5, with D unclear. The CDR3 covers 14 residues. Germline-derived CDR1 and CDR2 are SGHVS and FQNEAQ. With 4 bases removed from V and 4 bases from J, the gap between germline ends came to 13 bases.

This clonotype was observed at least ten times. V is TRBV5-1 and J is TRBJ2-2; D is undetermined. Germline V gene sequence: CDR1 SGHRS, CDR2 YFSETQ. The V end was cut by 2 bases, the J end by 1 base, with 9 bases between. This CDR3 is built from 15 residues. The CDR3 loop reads CASSFRQQNTGELFF. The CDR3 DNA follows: TGCGCCAGCAGCTTCCGGCAGCAGAACACCGGGGAGCTGTTTTTT.

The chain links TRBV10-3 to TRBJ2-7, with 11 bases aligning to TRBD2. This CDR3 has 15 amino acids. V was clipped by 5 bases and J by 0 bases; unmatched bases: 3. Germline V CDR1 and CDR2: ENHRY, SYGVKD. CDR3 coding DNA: TGTGCCATCAGTATTACTAGCGGGAGCTCCTACGAGCAGTACTTC. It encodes CAISITSGSSYEQYF.

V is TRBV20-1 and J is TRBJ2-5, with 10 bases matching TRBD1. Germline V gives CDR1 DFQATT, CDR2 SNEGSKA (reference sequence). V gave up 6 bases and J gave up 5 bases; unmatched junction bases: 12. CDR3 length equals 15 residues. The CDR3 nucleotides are TGCAGTGCGTGGGACAGGGGAGGGCCGGGCGAGACCCAGTACTTC. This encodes CSAWDRGGPGETQYF.

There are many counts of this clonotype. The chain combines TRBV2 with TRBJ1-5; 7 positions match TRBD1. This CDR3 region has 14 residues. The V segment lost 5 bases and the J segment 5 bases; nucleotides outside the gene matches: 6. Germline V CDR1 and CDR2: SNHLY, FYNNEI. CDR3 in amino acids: CASSRGTGDQPQHF. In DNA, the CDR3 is TGTGCCAGCAGTCGAGGCACAGGGGATCAGCCCCAGCATTTT.

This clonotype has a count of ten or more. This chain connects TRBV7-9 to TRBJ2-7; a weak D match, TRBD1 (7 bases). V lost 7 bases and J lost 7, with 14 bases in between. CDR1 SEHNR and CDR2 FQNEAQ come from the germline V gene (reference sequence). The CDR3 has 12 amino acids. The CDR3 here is CASMEGAGEQYF. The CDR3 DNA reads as TGTGCCAGCATGGAGGGGGCCGGAGAGCAGTACTTC.

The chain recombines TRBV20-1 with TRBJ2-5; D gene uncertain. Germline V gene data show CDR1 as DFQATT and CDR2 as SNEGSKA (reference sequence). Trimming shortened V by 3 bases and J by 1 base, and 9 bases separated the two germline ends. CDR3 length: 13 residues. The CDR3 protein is CSARRTSQETQYF. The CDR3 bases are TGCAGTGCTAGGAGGACGAGCCAAGAGACCCAGTACTTC.

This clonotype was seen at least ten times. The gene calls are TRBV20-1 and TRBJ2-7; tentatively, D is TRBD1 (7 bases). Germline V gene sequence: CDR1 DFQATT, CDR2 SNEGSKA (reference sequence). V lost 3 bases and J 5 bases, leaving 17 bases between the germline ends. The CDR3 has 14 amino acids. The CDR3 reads CSARDRRGLDEQYF. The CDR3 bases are TGCAGTGCTAGGGACAGGCGGGGATTAGACGAGCAGTACTTC.

The CDR3 loop reads CASRNRDIWGTEAFF. The CDR3 nucleotides read TGTGCCAGTAGAAACCGGGACATATGGGGGACTGAAGCTTTCTTT. This rearrangement joins TRBV28 to TRBJ1-1; D might be TRBD1 (6 bases). V was shortened by 9 bases and J by 5 bases, with 22 bases between the two germline ends. The CDR3 is 15 amino acids. Germline CDR1 reads MDHEN; CDR2 reads SYDVKM.

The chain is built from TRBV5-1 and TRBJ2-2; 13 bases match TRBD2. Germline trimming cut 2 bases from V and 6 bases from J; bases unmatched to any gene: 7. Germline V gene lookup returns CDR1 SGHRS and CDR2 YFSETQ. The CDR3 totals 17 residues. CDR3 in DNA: TGCGCCAGCAGCTTAACCGGGACTAGCGGGGCCGCCGGGGAGCTGTTTTTT. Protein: CASSLTGTSGAAGELFF.

The chain's CDR3 is CASSDRGVGETQYF. CDR3 coding DNA: TGTGCCAGCAGCGACAGGGGGGTCGGAGAGACCCAGTACTTC. This rearrangement joins TRBV9 to TRBJ2-5, with 8 bases identical to TRBD1. The CDR3 extends over 14 amino acids. Per germline, CDR1 SGDLS and CDR2 YYNGEE. J lost 4 bases, V lost 3 bases, and 5 bases had no gene match. The full variable domain, its missing parts supplied by reference TRBV9 and TRBJ2-5, is DSGVTQTPKHLITATGQRVTLRCSPRSGDLSVYWYQQSLDQGLQFLIQYYNGEERAKGNILERFSAQQFPDLHSELNLSSLELGDSALYFCASSDRGVGETQYFGPGTRLLVL.

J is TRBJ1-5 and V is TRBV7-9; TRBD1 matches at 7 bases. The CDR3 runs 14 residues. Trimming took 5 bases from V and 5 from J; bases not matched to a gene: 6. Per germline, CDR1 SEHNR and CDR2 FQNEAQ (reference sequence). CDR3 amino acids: CASSPQGGYQPQHF. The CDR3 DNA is TGTGCCAGCAGCCCCCAGGGGGGCTATCAGCCCCAGCATTTT.

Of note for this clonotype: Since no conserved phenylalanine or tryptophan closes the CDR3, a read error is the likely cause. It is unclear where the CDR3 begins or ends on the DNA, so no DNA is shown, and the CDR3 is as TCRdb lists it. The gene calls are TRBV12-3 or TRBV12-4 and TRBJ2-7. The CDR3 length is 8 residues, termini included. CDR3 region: CASSYRVS.

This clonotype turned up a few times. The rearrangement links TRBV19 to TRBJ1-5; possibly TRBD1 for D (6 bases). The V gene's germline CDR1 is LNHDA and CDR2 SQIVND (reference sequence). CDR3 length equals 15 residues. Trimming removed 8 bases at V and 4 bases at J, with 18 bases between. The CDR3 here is CASGTEQGGNQPQHF. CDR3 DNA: TGTGCCAGTGGAACTGAACAGGGTGGGAATCAGCCCCAGCATTTT.

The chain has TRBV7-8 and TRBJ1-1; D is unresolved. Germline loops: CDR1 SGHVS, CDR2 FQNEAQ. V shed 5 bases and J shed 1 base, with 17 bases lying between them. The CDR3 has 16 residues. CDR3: CASSAARAGRNTEAFF. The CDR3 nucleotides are TGTGCCAGCAGCGCTGCAAGAGCGGGGAGGAACACTGAAGCTTTCTTT. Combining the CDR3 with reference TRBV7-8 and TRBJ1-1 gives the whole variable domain GAGVSQSPRYKVAKRGQDVALRCDPISGHVSLFWYQQALGQGPEFLTYFQNEAQLDKSGLPSDRFFAERPEGSVSTLKIQRTQQEDSAVYLCASSAARAGRNTEAFFGQGTRLTVV.

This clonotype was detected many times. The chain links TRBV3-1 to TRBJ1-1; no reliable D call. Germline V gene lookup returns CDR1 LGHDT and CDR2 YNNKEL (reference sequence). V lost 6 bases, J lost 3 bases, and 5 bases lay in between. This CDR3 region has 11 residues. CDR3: CASSQYTEAFF. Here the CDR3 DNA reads TGTGCCAGCAGTCAGTACACTGAAGCTTTCTTT.

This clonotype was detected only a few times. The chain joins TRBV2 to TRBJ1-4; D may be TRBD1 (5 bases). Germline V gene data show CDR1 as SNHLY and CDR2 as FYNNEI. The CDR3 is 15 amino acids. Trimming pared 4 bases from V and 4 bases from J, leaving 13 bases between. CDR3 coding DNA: TGTGCCAGCAGTGCGTTACCTAGGGGTAATGAAAAACTGTTTTTT. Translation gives CASSALPRGNEKLFF.

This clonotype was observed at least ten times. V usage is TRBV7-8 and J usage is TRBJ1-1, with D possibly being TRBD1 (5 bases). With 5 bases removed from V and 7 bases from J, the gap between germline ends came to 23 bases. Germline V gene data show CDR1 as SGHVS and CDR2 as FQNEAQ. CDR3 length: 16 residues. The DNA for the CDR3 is TGTGCCAGCAGCGCCATAGAGGTTAGGGGAGGCAGTGAAGCTTTCTTT. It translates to CASSAIEVRGGSEAFF.

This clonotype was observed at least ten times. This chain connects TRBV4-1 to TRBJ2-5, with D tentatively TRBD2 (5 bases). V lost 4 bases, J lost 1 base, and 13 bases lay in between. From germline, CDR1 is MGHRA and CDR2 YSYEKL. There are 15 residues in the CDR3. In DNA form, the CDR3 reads TGCGCCAGCAGCCTGACGTATGGAGGCCAAGAGACCCAGTACTTC. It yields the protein CASSLTYGGQETQYF.

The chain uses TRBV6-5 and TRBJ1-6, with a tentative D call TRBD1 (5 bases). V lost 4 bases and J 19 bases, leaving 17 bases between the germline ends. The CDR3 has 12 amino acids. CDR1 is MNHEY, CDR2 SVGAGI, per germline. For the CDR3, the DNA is TGTGCCAGCAGTTGGAGAGACAGACGCTTACACTTT. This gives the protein CASSWRDRRLHF.

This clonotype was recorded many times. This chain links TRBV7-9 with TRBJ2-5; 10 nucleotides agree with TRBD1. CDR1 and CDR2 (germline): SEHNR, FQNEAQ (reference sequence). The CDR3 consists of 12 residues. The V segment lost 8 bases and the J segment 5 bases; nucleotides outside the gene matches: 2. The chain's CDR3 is CASGQGVETQYF. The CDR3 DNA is TGTGCCAGCGGACAGGGGGTTGAGACCCAGTACTTC.

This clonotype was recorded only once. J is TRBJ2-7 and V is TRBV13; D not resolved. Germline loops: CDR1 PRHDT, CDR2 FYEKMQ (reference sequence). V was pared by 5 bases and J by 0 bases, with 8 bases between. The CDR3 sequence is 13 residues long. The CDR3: CASSADPSYEQYF. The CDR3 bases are TGTGCCAGCAGCGCCGACCCCTCCTACGAGCAGTACTTC.